This T cell receptor (beta chain) was observed in a study of T cell responses to AZD1222 COVID-19 vaccine. A word on this clone: What it recognizes is unknown.

Study results and limitations: Repertoire samples came only from after the peak T cell response. Two AZD1222 administrations were followed by greater Spike-specific TCR breadth and depth.

V lost 2 bases, J lost 0 bases, and 11 bases lay in between. The CDR3 is 16 amino acids. Germline V gene data show CDR1 as WSHSY and CDR2 as SAAADI. Profiled with immunoSEQ multiplex PCR; TCRdb holds only in-frame clones, not every one. The sample records some 180,000 clones, around 90% being singletons. This TCR was recovered from an adult who received the MenACWY meningococcal vaccine as a control. The chain has TRBV10-2 and TRBJ1-3; D call uncertain. The specimen was peripheral blood, collected 28 days after the second dose of the MenACWY control vaccine. As DNA, the CDR3 is TGCGCCAGCAGTGAGCAGTCCTCCGGCTCTGGAAACACCATATATTTT. This gives the protein CASSEQSSGSGNTIYF.